A single T cell receptor beta chain is shown here with its context. The data were taken from a study of blood T cell repertoires in COVID-19. Only in-frame clones appear in the TCRdb table, and some are missing; sequencing was by immunoSEQ multiplex PCR. The data hold around 280,000 clones, with nearly 90% observed a single time. The sample consisted of peripheral blood. This TCR was recovered from a woman in her twenties or thirties with COVID-19, enrolled during active disease.

The CDR3 DNA sequence: TGTGCCAGCAGTTTATACGGGGGGACAGGGGGACCCTTCGCCTACGAGCAGTACTTC. Its translation: CASSLYGGTGGPFAYEQYF. The V and J genes are TRBV27 and TRBJ2-7; 11 bases match TRBD1. From germline, CDR1 is MNHEY and CDR2 SMNVEV (reference sequence). There are 19 residues in the CDR3. The ends lost 1 base at V and 2 bases at J; junction bases unmatched: 13.